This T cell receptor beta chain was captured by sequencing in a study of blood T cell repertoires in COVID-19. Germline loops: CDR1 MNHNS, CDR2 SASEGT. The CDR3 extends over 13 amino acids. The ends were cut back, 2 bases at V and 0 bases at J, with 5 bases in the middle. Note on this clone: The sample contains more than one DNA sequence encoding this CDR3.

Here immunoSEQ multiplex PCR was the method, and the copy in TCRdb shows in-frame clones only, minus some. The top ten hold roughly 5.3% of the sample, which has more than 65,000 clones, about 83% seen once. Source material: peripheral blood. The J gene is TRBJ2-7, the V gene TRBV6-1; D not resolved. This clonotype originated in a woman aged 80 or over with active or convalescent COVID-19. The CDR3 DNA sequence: TGTGCCAGCAGTGAACAGGTCTCCTACGAGCAGTACTTC. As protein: CASSEQVSYEQYF.